Presented here are 18 T cell receptor beta chains from one specimen sequenced in a study of shared clonotypes between healthy human individuals. Selected positively for CCR7 and CD45RO-negative, naive CD8 cells excluded terminally differentiated effector memory CD45RA+ cells. Clones were read by immunoSEQ multiplex PCR, and TCRdb kept only the in-frame ones, dropping some. Found here are about 800,000 clones, around 96% of them singletons; the top ten hold less than 0.25%. Sequencing input: naive CD8+ T cells sorted from blood. Receptors were obtained from a man aged 30-40 years in good health.

V gene TRBV27 combines with J gene TRBJ2-5; D is possibly TRBD1 or TRBD2 (5 bases each). The CDR3 is made up of 15 amino acids. V was trimmed by 6 bases and J by 5 bases, leaving 19 bases between them. Germline loops: CDR1 MNHEY, CDR2 SMNVEV (reference sequence). This CDR3 reads CASSPPSGAFETQYF. CDR3 in DNA: TGTGCCAGCAGCCCTCCCTCCGGGGCTTTTGAGACCCAGTACTTC.

J is TRBJ2-2 and V is TRBV15; unclear D gene. Germline V CDR1 and CDR2: LNHNV, YYDKDF (reference sequence). The V end was cut by 5 bases, the J end by 0 bases, with 13 bases between. This CDR3 is 16 amino acids long. The CDR3 DNA is TGTGCCACCAGCCGACACCTTGGGACGAACACCGGGGAGCTGTTTTTT. Translation: CATSRHLGTNTGELFF.

The CDR3 nucleotides are TGTGCCAGCTCACCATCTGGGAGCTCCTACGAGCAGTACTTC. Protein product: CASSPSGSSYEQYF. The chain has TRBV18 and TRBJ2-7, with D perhaps TRBD2 (5 bases). Between the trimmed V and J ends, which lost 2 bases and 0 bases, there was a span of 8 bases. CDR3 length equals 14 residues. CDR1 KGHSH and CDR2 LQKENI come from the germline V gene.

V is TRBV5-1 and J is TRBJ2-1, with TRBD2 matching over 11 bases. V lost 4 bases and J lost 8; bases outside the gene matches: 8. The CDR3 loop spans 15 amino acids. From germline, CDR1 is SGHRS and CDR2 YFSETQ. The CDR3 DNA reads TGCGCCAGCAGCGCCAGACTAGCGGGATTCGATGAGCAGTTCTTC. Protein product: CASSARLAGFDEQFF. The full variable domain, with the rest looked up from reference TRBV5-1 and TRBJ2-1, is KAGVTQTPRYLIKTRGQQVTLSCSPISGHRSVSWYQQTPGQGLQFLFEYFSETQRNKGNFPGRFSGRQFSNSRSEMNVSTLELGDSALYLCASSARLAGFDEQFFGPGTRLTVL.

This clone appeared once. The rearrangement uses TRBV7-9 and TRBJ2-7, with D perhaps TRBD2 (5 bases). Germline lookup yields CDR1 SEHNR and CDR2 FQNEAQ (reference sequence). The CDR3 spans 14 residues. V shed 5 bases and J shed 2 bases, with 13 bases lying between them. The CDR3 bases are TGTGCCAGCAGCGGTCGGGCGGGCCCCTACGAGCAGTACTTC. Encoded protein: CASSGRAGPYEQYF. The whole variable domain, filled in from reference TRBV7-9 and TRBJ2-7, reads DTGVSQNPRHKITKRGQNVTFRCDPISEHNRLYWYRQTLGQGPEFLTYFQNEAQLEKSRLLSDRFSAERPKGSFSTLEIQRTEQGDSAMYLCASSGRAGPYEQYFGPGTRLTVT.

The chain joins TRBV9 to TRBJ2-7; 11 positions agree with TRBD2. The V and J ends lost 0 bases and 2 bases, in that order; junction bases with no gene match: 7. CDR1 SGDLS and CDR2 YYNGEE come from the germline V gene. The CDR3 runs 17 residues. CDR3 protein: CASSVDPGTSGPYEQYF. The CDR3, as DNA: TGTGCCAGCAGCGTAGACCCTGGGACTAGCGGACCCTACGAGCAGTACTTC.

This chain links TRBV27 with TRBJ2-5; no clear D. The CDR3 is made up of 15 amino acids. V was shortened by 0 bases and J by 1 base, with 9 bases between the two germline ends. Germline lookup yields CDR1 MNHEY and CDR2 SMNVEV (reference sequence). CDR3 residues: CASSLSGYLQETQYF. CDR3 DNA sequence: TGTGCCAGCAGTTTATCTGGGTACCTCCAAGAGACCCAGTACTTC.

As for this clone: This sample includes further DNA sequences coding for the same CDR3. This chain connects TRBV10-3 to TRBJ2-7, with D hard to call. Trimming removed 7 bases at V and 0 bases at J, with 4 bases between. CDR1 and CDR2 (germline): ENHRY, SYGVKD. There are 11 residues in the CDR3. CDR3 in amino acids: CAITDSYEQYF. The CDR3 DNA sequence: TGTGCCATCACGGACTCCTACGAGCAGTACTTC.

The rearrangement links TRBV29-1 to TRBJ2-7; D assignment may be TRBD1 or TRBD2 (5 bases each). Deletions cut 2 bases from V and 12 bases from J, with 14 bases between. From germline, CDR1 is SQVTM and CDR2 ANQGSEA. The CDR3 is 11 amino acids. CDR3 region: CSVERVGVLYF. CDR3 sequence (DNA): TGCAGCGTTGAACGGGTGGGGGTTCTGTACTTC.

The chain employs TRBV28 and TRBJ2-7; D gene unclear. Trimming pared 7 bases from V and 3 bases from J, leaving 13 bases between. Per the germline V gene, CDR1 is MDHEN and CDR2 is SYDVKM. This CDR3 comprises 13 residues. Written as DNA, the CDR3 is TGTGCCAGCAAATCTCTGGAATACTACGAGCAGTACTTC. Its protein product is CASKSLEYYEQYF. Drawing the rest from reference TRBV28 and TRBJ2-7, the complete variable domain is DVKVTQSSRYLVKRTGEKVFLECVQDMDHENMFWYRQDPGLGLRLIYFSYDVKMKEKGDIPEGYSVSREKKERFSLILESASTNQTSMYLCASKSLEYYEQYFGPGTRLTVT.

The chain employs TRBV9 and TRBJ2-1; TRBD2 aligns across 10 bases. The CDR3 covers 18 residues. Unmatched junction bases numbered 10, after V lost 4 bases and J lost 0 bases. In germline, CDR1 is SGDLS, CDR2 YYNGEE. CDR3 amino acids: CASSLRTSGPSSYNEQFF. Written as DNA, the CDR3 is TGTGCCAGCAGCCTTCGGACTAGCGGACCAAGCTCCTACAATGAGCAGTTCTTC.

The CDR3 region has the DNA TGTGCCAGCAGTTTAGGACTAGCGGGAGGTCTCTACTTC. It translates to CASSLGLAGGLYF. V gene TRBV27 combines with J gene TRBJ2-7, with 14 bases lining up with TRBD2. In germline, CDR1 is MNHEY, CDR2 SMNVEV (reference sequence). This CDR3 region has 13 residues. After removal of 2 bases from V and 13 bases from J, the junction contained 4 bases not matched to a gene.

The gene calls are TRBV5-1 and TRBJ2-7; 9 bases fit TRBD2. V lost 3 bases, J lost 3 bases, and 4 bases stayed unmatched. In germline, CDR1 is SGHRS, CDR2 YFSETQ. This CDR3 is built from 14 residues. For the CDR3, the DNA is TGCGCCAGCAGCTCTAGCGGGATAGACTACGAGCAGTACTTC. It is translated as CASSSSGIDYEQYF.

The V and J genes are TRBV6-6 and TRBJ2-2; TRBD1 matches 7 bases. In germline, CDR1 is MNHNY, CDR2 SVGAGI (reference sequence). V shed 8 bases and J 2 bases; nucleotides not matched to a gene: 8. The CDR3 runs to 15 residues. The CDR3 DNA sequence: TGTGCCAGCTTTTACAGGGGCCTAAACACCGGGGAGCTGTTTTTT. It specifies CASFYRGLNTGELFF.

This clone is a singleton in its sample. The rearrangement uses TRBV4-1 and TRBJ2-3, with TRBD2 identical over 8 bases. Trimming took 6 bases from V and 2 from J; bases not matched to a gene: 7. The CDR3 has 15 residues. Germline V lookup: CDR1 MGHRA, CDR2 YSYEKL. The CDR3 DNA sequence: TGCGCCAGCAGGGTAAGAGCGGGAGTCACAGATACGCAGTATTTT. This codes for CASRVRAGVTDTQYF.

This clone was found once. The sample holds other DNA sequences that translate to the same CDR3. J is TRBJ2-7 and V is TRBV5-6; D call uncertain. Germline V lookup: CDR1 SGHDT, CDR2 YYEEEE. V shed 2 bases and J shed 0 bases, with 3 bases lying between them. The CDR3 has 12 residues. DNA for the CDR3: TGTGCCAGCAGCTTCTCCTCCTACGAGCAGTACTTC. Encoded protein: CASSFSSYEQYF.

V gene TRBV6-1 combines with J gene TRBJ2-7; D remains unclear. V lost 5 bases and J lost 3, with 8 bases in between. This CDR3 has 12 residues. Germline V gene lookup returns CDR1 MNHNS and CDR2 SASEGT. The CDR3 loop reads CASSFIVYEQYF. The CDR3 bases are TGTGCCAGCAGTTTTATCGTCTACGAGCAGTACTTC.

This clone was observed once. The chain links TRBV6-1 to TRBJ2-7; D is ambiguous. Germline CDR1 MNHNS, CDR2 SASEGT. The V and J ends lost 7 bases and 1 base respectively, with 14 bases between them. The CDR3 contains 14 residues. The CDR3 DNA reads as TGTGCCAGCACCCCGGGCCAGGCATCCTACGAGCAGTACTTC. Protein: CASTPGQASYEQYF.